These 11 T cell receptor beta chains originate from one sample sequenced in a study of blood T cells in healthy people across ages. Alongside a J-beta primer mix, a sample-barcoded 5' primer served in a second PCR lasting roughly 7 to 11 cycles. Each CDR3 protein is one row after TCRdb ran MiXCR on the 5' RACE reads. The sample lists approximately 800,000 distinct CDR3 sequences, roughly 56% seen once, with roughly 24% in the top ten. The specimen sequenced was blood. The receptor source for this set is a man in his forties or fifties in good health.

In this sample, this clonotype turned up a few times. The chain recombines TRBV29-1 with TRBJ2-3; tentative D call: TRBD1 (6 bases). The CDR3 sequence is 16 residues long. V gave up 6 bases and J gave up 1 base, with 20 bases separating them. Germline V gene data show CDR1 as SQVTM and CDR2 as ANQGSEA. The CDR3, as DNA: TGCAGCGTCCAGGGGTTAGGGCGAGGACGCACAGATACGCAGTATTTT. This translates into CSVQGLGRGRTDTQYF.

This chain connects TRBV3-1 to TRBJ1-6; D gene uncertain. Trimming removed 1 base at V and 1 base at J, with 5 bases between. The CDR3 is made up of 15 amino acids. CDR1 is LGHDT, CDR2 YNNKEL, per germline (reference sequence). CDR3 DNA: TGTGCCAGCAGCCAAGTGGCGTCCTATAATTCACCCCTCCACTTT. This gives the protein CASSQVASYNSPLHF.

This CDR3 reads CASSLAGGHQQYF. The CDR3 DNA reads TGTGCCAGCAGCTTGGCAGGGGGTCATCAGCAGTACTTC. The chain employs TRBV7-9 and TRBJ2-5; 7 nucleotides align to TRBD1. Per germline, CDR1 SEHNR and CDR2 FQNEAQ (reference sequence). J gave up 11 bases and V 3 bases, and 9 bases lay outside the gene matches. This CDR3 has 13 residues.

The chain is built from TRBV7-2 and TRBJ2-1, with D uncertain. This CDR3 contains 13 residues. V lost 6 bases, J lost 14 bases, and 20 bases lay in between. Per germline, CDR1 SGHTA and CDR2 FQGNSA. The CDR3 DNA is TGTGCCAGCAGGGAAGGGCAGCGCGCCAAAGAGTTCTTC. It translates to CASREGQRAKEFF.

The rearrangement links TRBV27 to TRBJ2-4; maybe TRBD2 (6 bases). The end of the DNA is better explained by TRBJ2-7, so the J call may be wrong. CDR3 length: 14 amino acids. Germline-derived CDR1 and CDR2 are MNHEY and SMNVEV (reference sequence). CDR3 coding DNA: TGTGCCAGCATCAAGGTGGAGGGTTCTTACGAGCAGTACTTC. Translation gives CASIKVEGSYEQYF.

This clonotype came up many times. The gene calls are TRBV6-5 and TRBJ2-1; D is undetermined. This CDR3 is built from 13 residues. V gave up 0 bases and J gave up 7 bases, with 7 bases separating them. Germline values: CDR1 MNHEY, CDR2 SVGAGI. For the CDR3, the DNA is TGTGCCAGCAGTTACTCTCCCCGGAATGAGCAGTTCTTC. Translation: CASSYSPRNEQFF.

The rearrangement uses TRBV4-1 and TRBJ2-5; 8 positions match TRBD1. The DNA end is more similar to TRBJ2-7, so the J call may be wrong. Germline CDR1 reads MGHRA; CDR2 reads YSYEKL. The CDR3 runs to 13 residues. CDR3 region: CASSDRVGGEQYF. The CDR3 region has the DNA TGCGCCAGCTCGGACAGGGTAGGAGGCGAGCAGTACTTC.

The chain couples TRBV5-5 to TRBJ2-3; perhaps D is TRBD1 or TRBD2 (5 bases each). The CDR3 loop spans 13 amino acids. Germline CDR1 and CDR2: SGHKS and YYEKEE (reference sequence). V lost 6 bases to trimming and J lost 9 bases, with 17 bases between them. CDR3 DNA: TGTGCCAGCACCCGTATGCCGAGGGACACGCAGTATTTT. Translating gives CASTRMPRDTQYF.

The genes are TRBV5-1 and TRBJ2-6; possibly TRBD2 for D (6 bases). Trimming pared 5 bases from V and 0 bases from J, leaving 15 bases between. Looked up from germline, CDR1 is SGHRS and CDR2 is YFSETQ. The CDR3 runs to 17 residues. DNA of the CDR3: TGCGCCAGCAGTCCGCGGGAAGGTACCTCTGGGGCCAACGTCCTGACTTTC. Its translation is CASSPREGTSGANVLTF.

Here the CDR3 reads CASSYYWTEHSNQPQHF. The CDR3 DNA reads TGTGCCAGCAGTTACTATTGGACGGAGCATAGCAATCAGCCCCAGCATTTT. The J gene is TRBJ1-5, the V gene TRBV6-2 or TRBV6-3, with D hard to call. This CDR3 spans 17 amino acids. V gave up 1 base and J gave up 0 bases, with 13 bases separating them. Germline V gives CDR1 MNHEY, CDR2 SVGEGT.

The sample holds a few counts of this clonotype. CDR3 region: CASTTTAGANVLTF. The CDR3 nucleotides are TGTGCCAGCACCACCACAGCTGGGGCCAACGTCCTGACTTTC. This chain links TRBV5-6 with TRBJ2-6; D not resolved. V was pared by 6 bases and J by 2 bases, with 9 bases between. CDR1 SGHDT and CDR2 YYEEEE come from the germline V gene. The CDR3 runs 14 residues. The complete variable domain, with remaining parts taken from reference TRBV5-6 and TRBJ2-6, reads DAGVTQSPTHLIKTRGQQVTLRCSPKSGHDTVSWYQQALGQGPQFIFQYYEEEERQRGNFPDRFSGHQFPNYSSELNVNALLLGDSALYLCASTTTAGANVLTFGAGSRLTVL.